This TCR beta chain was obtained from a study of blood T cell repertoires in COVID-19. The V and J ends lost 4 bases and 2 bases, in that order; junction bases with no gene match: 5. Germline V gene data show CDR1 as LNHDA and CDR2 as SQIVND (reference sequence). The CDR3 covers 14 residues. Method: immunoSEQ multiplex PCR; TCRdb's copy keeps in-frame clones and lacks some. The sample holds roughly 220,000 clones, roughly nine tenths seen once. The sequenced sample was peripheral blood. This TCR was sampled from a woman aged 45-59 years with COVID-19, enrolled during active disease. The chain uses TRBV19 and TRBJ2-7; 7 nucleotides line up with TRBD2. The CDR3 reads CASSTASGTYEQYF. The CDR3 region has the DNA TGTGCCAGTAGTACCGCTAGCGGCACCTACGAGCAGTACTTC.